A selection of T cell receptor beta chains follows, all from one sample in a study of breast tumors, draining lymph nodes, adjacent tissues. TCRdb reprocessed the multiplex PCR reads via MiXCR and lists one record per CDR3 protein. This sample has 70,000 to 85,000 distinct CDR3 sequences, with under 25% found just once. Sequenced material: axillary lymph node tissue. The receptors were sampled from a female donor with breast cancer. Some clones in this sample may be carry-over from other donors' samples. Each CDR3 is given without its conserved first and last residue.

v_call	j_call	cdr3_aa
TRBV28	TRBJ1-2	ASSPTTEGYGYT
TRBV28	TRBJ1-6	ASSPGVSNSPLH
TRBV27	TRBJ1-2	ASRLTGMAYGYT
TRBV5-1	TRBJ2-7	ASSPSTRGQGEQY
TRBV4-2	TRBJ2-7	ASSPGDSSSYEQY
TRBV4-2	TRBJ2-2	ASRRENRVNTGELF
TRBV20-1	TRBJ1-6	SAGQGYNSPLH
TRBV11-2	TRBJ2-2	ASSLLGARSGELF
TRBV29-1	TRBJ1-1	SVRDFTNTEAF
TRBV6-6	TRBJ2-3	ASSYPTGASTDTQY
TRBV4-3	TRBJ2-1	ASSQEAGTFNEQF
TRBV4-2	TRBJ1-5	ASSQDDGGREPQH
TRBV12-3/TRBV12-4	TRBJ1-2	ASSLAPGNYGYT
TRBV7-2	TRBJ2-5	ASSLGVQETQY
TRBV20-1	TRBJ2-1	SARGLPGPNNEQF
TRBV6-2/TRBV6-3	TRBJ2-1	ASSLSRNEQF
TRBV15	TRBJ1-4	ATSIRTVRNEKLF